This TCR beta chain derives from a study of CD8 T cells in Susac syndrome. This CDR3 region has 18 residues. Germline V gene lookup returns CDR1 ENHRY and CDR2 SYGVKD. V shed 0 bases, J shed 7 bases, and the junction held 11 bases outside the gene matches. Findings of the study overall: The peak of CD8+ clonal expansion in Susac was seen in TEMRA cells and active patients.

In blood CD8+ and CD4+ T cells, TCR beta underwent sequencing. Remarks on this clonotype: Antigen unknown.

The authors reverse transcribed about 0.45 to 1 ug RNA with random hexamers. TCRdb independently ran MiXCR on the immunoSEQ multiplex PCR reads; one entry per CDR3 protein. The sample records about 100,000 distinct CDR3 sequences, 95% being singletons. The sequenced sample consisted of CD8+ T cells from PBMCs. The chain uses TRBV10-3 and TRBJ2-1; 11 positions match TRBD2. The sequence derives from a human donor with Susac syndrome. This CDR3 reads CAISESFGTSGQGNEQFF. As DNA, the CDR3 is TGTGCCATCAGTGAGTCATTCGGGACTAGCGGCCAGGGGAATGAGCAGTTCTTC.